The 8 T cell receptor beta chains presented below share a single source sample, sequenced in a study of blood T cell repertoires in COVID-19 (dated by TCRdb to between 2020 and 2021). The library was generated by the immunoSEQ multiplex PCR assay. TCRdb retrieved this table from immuneACCESS and kept in-frame rearrangements only. Not all clones are present; in checked studies, unresolved V genes account for under half, and no reason is known for the remainder. Across this sample there are 250,000 to 350,000 clones, with around 87% seen only once. Of the sample, 3.5% to 5% falls within the top ten clones. Specimen: PBMCs or T cells enriched from blood (not recorded which). The receptors were gathered from a young woman with acute COVID-19.

This clone turned up a few times. This sequence joins TRBV18 and TRBJ1-4; weak D call: TRBD1 (5 bases). Germline V gives CDR1 KGHSH, CDR2 LQKENI. The V end was cut by 3 bases, the J end by 2 bases, with 13 bases between. The CDR3 length is 16 residues. CDR3 in amino acids: CASSPQGKPTNEKLFF. In nucleotides, the CDR3 is TGTGCCAGCTCACCCCAGGGTAAGCCCACTAATGAAAAACTGTTTTTT. Together with reference TRBV18 and TRBJ1-4, the CDR3 gives the full variable domain: NAGVMQNPRHLVRRRGQEARLRCSPMKGHSHVYWYRQLPEEGLKFMVYLQKENIIDESGMPKERFSAEFPKEGPSILRIQQVVRGDSAAYFCASSPQGKPTNEKLFFGSGTQLSVL.

This chain joins TRBV2 and TRBJ2-1, with 10 bases aligning to TRBD2. The germline CDR1 and CDR2 sequences are SNHLY and FYNNEI. The CDR3 has 15 amino acids. With V trimmed by 5 bases and J by 2 bases, 3 bases remained unmatched. CDR3 amino acids: CASSIAGGAYNEQFF. The CDR3 region has the DNA TGTGCCAGCAGTATAGCGGGAGGAGCCTACAATGAGCAGTTCTTC.

The chain has TRBV19 and TRBJ1-5; 7 bases fit TRBD1. The CDR3 length is 16 residues. V lost 10 bases, J lost 0 bases, and 12 bases stayed unmatched. Looked up from germline, CDR1 is LNHDA and CDR2 is SQIVND (reference sequence). The CDR3 loop reads CATNEWTGYSNQPQHF. CDR3 nucleotides: TGTGCCACCAATGAATGGACAGGTTATAGCAATCAGCCCCAGCATTTT.

The chain uses TRBV18 and TRBJ1-5; 7 nucleotides agree with TRBD1. Trimming cost V 2 bases and J 7 bases; bases outside gene matches: 14. This CDR3 contains 17 residues. CDR1 KGHSH and CDR2 LQKENI come from the germline V gene. The CDR3 is CASSPRQGPGPNQPQHF. The CDR3, as DNA: TGTGCCAGCTCACCAAGACAGGGCCCAGGGCCAAACCAGCCCCAGCATTTT.

CDR3 bases: TGTGCCACCAGCGTCGGACTAGCGTACAATGAGCAGTTCTTC. Protein: CATSVGLAYNEQFF. V gene TRBV15 combines with J gene TRBJ2-1; 9 bases align to TRBD2. Germline values: CDR1 LNHNV, CDR2 YYDKDF (reference sequence). The CDR3 sequence is 14 residues long. The trim removed 5 bases at V and 4 bases at J, leaving 3 bases unmatched. Complete variable domain (other parts from reference TRBV15 and TRBJ2-1): DAMVIQNPRYQVTQFGKPVTLSCSQTLNHNVMYWYQQKSSQAPKLLFHYYDKDFNNEADTPDNFQSRRPNTSFCFLDIRSPGLGDTAMYLCATSVGLAYNEQFFGPGTRLTVL.

The chain links TRBV7-6 to TRBJ1-3; D gene unclear. The CDR3 consists of 16 residues. V gave up 3 bases and J gave up 0 bases, with 12 bases separating them. Germline V gene data show CDR1 as SGHVS and CDR2 as FNYEAQ. As DNA, the CDR3 is TGTGCCAGCAGCTTTGATACCGCGAGCTCTGGAAACACCATATATTTT. Encoded protein: CASSFDTASSGNTIYF. The whole variable domain, remainder taken from reference TRBV7-6 and TRBJ1-3, is GAGVSQSPRYKVTKRGQDVALRCDPISGHVSLYWYRQALGQGPEFLTYFNYEAQQDKSGLPNDRFSAERPEGSISTLTIQRTEQRDSAMYRCASSFDTASSGNTIYFGEGSWLTVV.

This clone was seen a handful of times. The chain employs TRBV5-1 and TRBJ1-2; 10 bases align to TRBD1. Trimming took 4 bases from V and 1 from J; bases not matched to a gene: 4. The germline CDR1 and CDR2 sequences are SGHRS and YFSETQ. The length of the CDR3 is 15 residues. CDR3 region: CASSTGQGVNYGYTF. The CDR3 DNA is TGCGCCAGCAGCACAGGACAGGGGGTTAACTATGGCTACACCTTC.

This clone was found a few times. The chain employs TRBV11-3 and TRBJ2-5, with D uncertain. The CDR3 has 12 amino acids. Germline V gene sequence: CDR1 SGHNT, CDR2 YENEEA. The V gene lost 1 base and the J gene lost 4 bases, with 4 bases spanning the gap. CDR3 nucleotide sequence: TGTGCCAGCAGCTTAGTTCGAGAGACCCAGTACTTC. Translating it yields CASSLVRETQYF.